The 27 T cell receptor beta chains given below trace back to one sample, sequenced in a study of control samples from healthy donors and cancer patients. TCRdb's copy holds only in-frame clones and misses some; the assay was immunoSEQ multiplex PCR. This sample has under 150,000 clones, with 89% found just once. Material for sequencing was blood. The receptors here all came from a man aged 30 to 45 in good health.

This clone showed up many times. The V call is TRBV19, the J call TRBJ1-5; 9 positions agree with TRBD1. The germline V gene encodes CDR1 LNHDA and CDR2 SQIVND (reference sequence). The CDR3 spans 13 residues. Trimming took 9 bases from V and 4 from J; bases not matched to a gene: 4. The CDR3 DNA is TGTGCCAGCGCGGGGACAGGGAATCAGCCCCAGCATTTT. This codes for CASAGTGNQPQHF. Full variable domain (rest looked up from reference TRBV19 and TRBJ1-5): DGGITQSPKYLFRKEGQNVTLSCEQNLNHDAMYWYRQDPGQGLRLIYYSQIVNDFQKGDIAEGYSVSREKKESFPLTVTSAQKNPTAFYLCASAGTGNQPQHFGDGTRLSIL.

This chain links TRBV5-1 with TRBJ2-1, with 9 bases aligning to TRBD2. V trimming: 4 bases; J trimming: 7 bases; junction bases outside the gene matches: 12. CDR3 length: 16 residues. Germline assignment: CDR1 SGHRS and CDR2 YFSETQ. CDR3 protein: CASSPAIAGVWNEQFF. The CDR3 coding sequence is TGCGCCAGCAGCCCGGCGATAGCGGGGGTCTGGAATGAGCAGTTCTTC.

CDR3 amino acids: CASSEGNYGYTF. The DNA for the CDR3 is TGCGCCAGCAGCGAAGGGAACTATGGCTACACCTTC. This chain links TRBV4-1 with TRBJ1-2, with unresolved D. The CDR3 runs 12 residues. Deletions cut 5 bases from V and 2 bases from J, with 6 bases between. Germline CDR1 is MGHRA and CDR2 is YSYEKL.

The chain combines TRBV7-8 with TRBJ1-1; no definite D call. This CDR3 is built from 15 residues. The germline gives CDR1 SGHVS, CDR2 FQNEAQ. Trimming stripped 7 bases from V and 1 base from J, with 16 bases between. The CDR3 bases are TGTGCCAGCACCCAGTCGCGAAGGGCGAACACTGAAGCTTTCTTT. This encodes CASTQSRRANTEAFF.

This chain joins TRBV4-3 and TRBJ1-3; D is perhaps TRBD1 (5 bases). CDR3 length: 14 residues. CDR1 is LGHNA, CDR2 YSLEER, per germline. V lost 5 bases and J 0 bases, leaving 8 bases between the germline ends. This CDR3 is CASSEGISGNTIYF. DNA for the CDR3: TGCGCCAGCAGCGAGGGGATCTCTGGAAACACCATATATTTT.

The chain uses TRBV11-2 and TRBJ2-7; D not certain. Trimming stripped 5 bases from V and 2 bases from J, with 13 bases between. The CDR3 runs to 14 residues. Germline V gene data show CDR1 as SGHAT and CDR2 as FQNNGV. The CDR3 DNA sequence: TGTGCCAGCAGCGATTTAAGGGTTACCTACGAGCAGTACTTC. Its protein product is CASSDLRVTYEQYF.

Only a few counts were recorded for this clone. This chain links TRBV7-9 with TRBJ1-4, with D unresolved. Germline values: CDR1 SEHNR, CDR2 FQNEAQ (reference sequence). This CDR3 has 14 amino acids. Deletions cut 0 bases from V and 4 bases from J, with 6 bases between. The CDR3: CASSLASNNEKLFF. CDR3 DNA: TGTGCCAGCAGCTTAGCTTCCAATAATGAAAAACTGTTTTTT.

The gene calls are TRBV11-2 and TRBJ2-5; 12 nucleotides align to TRBD2. The CDR3 loop spans 16 amino acids. Germline V gene sequence: CDR1 SGHAT, CDR2 FQNNGV. The junction had 4 bases not matched to a gene; V was cut back by 4 bases and J by 1 base. CDR3 bases: TGTGCCAGCAGCTACCTAGCGGGAGGGGTCCAAGAGACCCAGTACTTC. Its translation: CASSYLAGGVQETQYF.

The chain links TRBV4-3 to TRBJ1-2; no clear D gene. Germline CDR1 and CDR2: LGHNA and YSLEER. V dropped 1 base and J dropped 8 bases, with 17 bases sitting between them. The CDR3 spans 15 residues. The CDR3 reads CASSQGSTPTIGYTF. The CDR3 DNA follows: TGCGCCAGCAGCCAAGGCTCCACGCCGACCATCGGCTACACCTTC.

J is TRBJ2-7 and V is TRBV9; TRBD1 aligns across 7 bases. V lost 5 bases, J lost 5 bases, and 7 bases stayed unmatched. This CDR3 contains 13 residues. The germline CDR1 and CDR2 sequences are SGDLS and YYNGEE. The CDR3 DNA sequence: TGTGCCAGCAGTCCTCACGACAGGGACGAGCAGTACTTC. Translated, it gives CASSPHDRDEQYF.

The chain couples TRBV3-1 (or the pseudogene TRBV3-2) to TRBJ1-1; 9 positions match TRBD1. CDR3 length: 17 amino acids. The J segment lost 1 base and the V segment lost 4 bases, leaving 10 bases of the junction unmatched. Germline values: CDR1 LGHDT, CDR2 YNNKEL (reference sequence). CDR3 region: CASSRQYIQGANTEAFF. Here the CDR3 DNA reads TGTGCCAGCAGCCGACAATATATACAGGGGGCGAACACTGAAGCTTTCTTT.

In this sample, this clone turned up once. V is TRBV7-8 and J is TRBJ2-1; 9 bases align to TRBD2. V was clipped by 6 bases and J by 2 bases; unmatched bases: 8. CDR1 is SGHVS and CDR2 is FQNEAQ in the germline V gene. This CDR3 spans 16 amino acids. The CDR3 DNA is TGTGCCAGCAGAATTAGCGGGAGTCCCACCTACAATGAGCAGTTCTTC. Translated, it gives CASRISGSPTYNEQFF. Complete variable domain (other parts from reference TRBV7-8 and TRBJ2-1): GAGVSQSPRYKVAKRGQDVALRCDPISGHVSLFWYQQALGQGPEFLTYFQNEAQLDKSGLPSDRFFAERPEGSVSTLKIQRTQQEDSAVYLCASRISGSPTYNEQFFGPGTRLTVL.

This clone was detected once. V gene TRBV7-9 combines with J gene TRBJ1-1; D is perhaps TRBD1 (6 bases). Germline loops: CDR1 SEHNR, CDR2 FQNEAQ (reference sequence). The V and J ends lost 1 base and 0 bases respectively, with 6 bases between them. This CDR3 has 14 amino acids. The CDR3 protein is CASSLGTVNTEAFF. CDR3 DNA: TGTGCCAGCAGCTTAGGGACAGTGAACACTGAAGCTTTCTTT.

This chain connects TRBV9 to TRBJ1-1, with D possibly matching TRBD1 (5 bases). The V and J ends lost 3 bases and 6 bases respectively, with 21 bases between them. The CDR3 has 16 amino acids. In germline, CDR1 is SGDLS, CDR2 YYNGEE. The CDR3, as DNA: TGTGCCAGCAGCGCACTGCGGGGGACCGGCGTGGCTGAAGCTTTCTTT. Encoded protein: CASSALRGTGVAEAFF.

The chain links TRBV7-9 to TRBJ1-2, with TRBD1 matching 7 bases. J was trimmed by 0 bases and V by 4 bases; bases with no gene match: 5. Germline values: CDR1 SEHNR, CDR2 FQNEAQ (reference sequence). The CDR3 runs to 15 residues. DNA for the CDR3: TGTGCCAGCAGCTCGGGACAGTCCCCTAACTATGGCTACACCTTC. Its protein product is CASSSGQSPNYGYTF.

The chain uses TRBV30 and TRBJ1-6; D unresolved. V shed 0 bases and J shed 8 bases, with 11 bases lying between them. Per germline, CDR1 GTSNPN and CDR2 SVGIG (reference sequence). This CDR3 has 14 amino acids. The DNA for the CDR3 is TGTGCCTGGAGTGTCCGCCTCCCCCATTCACCCCTCCACTTT. This encodes CAWSVRLPHSPLHF.

The chain combines TRBV11-2 with TRBJ2-7; 8 bases fit TRBD1. CDR1 is SGHAT, CDR2 FQNNGV, per germline. CDR3 size: 17 residues. With 3 bases clipped from V and 1 base from J, the junction kept 11 bases outside the gene matches. The CDR3 sequence is CASSLAHRGMSSYEQYF. The CDR3 region has the DNA TGTGCCAGCAGCTTGGCGCACAGGGGGATGAGTTCCTACGAGCAGTACTTC.

The chain is built from TRBV13 and TRBJ1-2; the match to TRBD1 covers 7 bases. The CDR3 consists of 16 residues. V lost 3 bases, J lost 5 bases, and 12 bases stayed unmatched. Per the germline V gene, CDR1 is PRHDT and CDR2 is FYEKMQ (reference sequence). The DNA of the CDR3 is TGTGCCAGCAGCTTGGGCAGGGGGGTGTCGGTTTATGGCTACACCTTC. It yields the protein CASSLGRGVSVYGYTF.

The chain carries TRBV5-5 and TRBJ2-3, with TRBD2 matching over 12 bases. Trimming at V came to 5 bases and at J to 0 bases, leaving 4 bases not matched to a gene. The germline CDR1 and CDR2 sequences are SGHKS and YYEKEE (reference sequence). This CDR3 has 16 amino acids. CDR3 DNA: TGTGCCAGCAGGGGACTAGCGGGCCTTAGCACAGATACGCAGTATTTT. This sequence encodes CASRGLAGLSTDTQYF.

The genes are TRBV24-1 and TRBJ2-4, with 12 bases fitting TRBD1. Per germline, CDR1 KGHDR and CDR2 SFDVKD. J lost 13 bases, V lost 3 bases, and 12 bases had no gene match. There are 16 residues in the CDR3. The CDR3 loop is CATSDTGTGGYGGQYF. The CDR3 DNA reads TGTGCCACCAGTGATACCGGGACAGGGGGCTACGGGGGCCAGTACTTC.

This sequence joins TRBV7-2 and TRBJ2-1; TRBD2 matches 7 bases. Germline CDR1 SGHTA, CDR2 FQGNSA. The CDR3 sequence is 15 residues long. V dropped 5 bases and J dropped 5; count of bases not matched to a gene: 9. The DNA of the CDR3 is TGTGCCAGCAGCCCTTGGGGGGGGTCTCACAATGAGCAGTTCTTC. This encodes CASSPWGGSHNEQFF.

The chain carries TRBV6-4 and TRBJ1-5, with a weak D call TRBD1 (5 bases). Trimming removed 9 bases from V and 0 bases from J, with 30 bases in between. This CDR3 region has 20 residues. CDR1 is MRHNA and CDR2 is SNTAGT in the germline V gene. CDR3 coding DNA: TGTGCCAGAAACGAAAACTCTCGGGACGGACCCCTCTATAGCAATCAGCCCCAGCATTTT. Amino acid sequence: CARNENSRDGPLYSNQPQHF.

The rearrangement uses TRBV5-1 and TRBJ2-3; 8 bases fit TRBD2. Germline lookup yields CDR1 SGHRS and CDR2 YFSETQ. V lost 4 bases to trimming and J lost 2 bases; unmatched junction nucleotides: 3. The CDR3 sequence is 14 residues long. The CDR3 bases are TGCGCCAGCAGCCCGGGACTAGTCACAGATACGCAGTATTTT. Protein sequence: CASSPGLVTDTQYF.

The CDR3 DNA is TGTGCCAGCAGCTTAGCCCTCCGGGACACCGAGAACACTGAAGCTTTCTTT. This translates into CASSLALRDTENTEAFF. V usage is TRBV7-6 and J usage is TRBJ1-1, with D possibly TRBD1 on 6 matching bases. Between the trimmed V and J ends, which lost 0 bases and 1 base, there was a span of 15 bases. Looked up from germline, CDR1 is SGHVS and CDR2 is FNYEAQ. The CDR3 contains 17 residues.

The J gene is TRBJ2-3, the V gene TRBV5-4, with TRBD2 matching 11 bases. The CDR3 covers 16 residues. V dropped 6 bases and J dropped 0; count of bases not matched to a gene: 6. Germline V lookup: CDR1 SGHNT, CDR2 YYREEE (reference sequence). The CDR3 DNA is TGTGCCAGCACCATTCTAGCGGGGGGTAGCACAGATACGCAGTATTTT. Protein sequence: CASTILAGGSTDTQYF.

The chain carries TRBV5-1 and TRBJ2-5; no clear D. The V end was cut by 0 bases, the J end by 5 bases, with 2 bases between. Germline values: CDR1 SGHRS, CDR2 YFSETQ. The CDR3 length is 11 residues. The CDR3 DNA reads as TGCGCCAGCAGCTTGGCCGAGACCCAGTACTTC. Protein sequence: CASSLAETQYF.

Only one count was recorded for this clone. The chain employs TRBV10-3 and TRBJ1-4; 7 nucleotides match TRBD1. CDR1 ENHRY and CDR2 SYGVKD come from the germline V gene. There are 13 residues in the CDR3. V was pared by 10 bases and J by 7 bases, with 9 bases of the junction left unmatched. CDR3 region: CATQGERGEKLFF. The DNA of the CDR3 is TGTGCCACCCAGGGGGAGCGGGGTGAAAAACTGTTTTTT.